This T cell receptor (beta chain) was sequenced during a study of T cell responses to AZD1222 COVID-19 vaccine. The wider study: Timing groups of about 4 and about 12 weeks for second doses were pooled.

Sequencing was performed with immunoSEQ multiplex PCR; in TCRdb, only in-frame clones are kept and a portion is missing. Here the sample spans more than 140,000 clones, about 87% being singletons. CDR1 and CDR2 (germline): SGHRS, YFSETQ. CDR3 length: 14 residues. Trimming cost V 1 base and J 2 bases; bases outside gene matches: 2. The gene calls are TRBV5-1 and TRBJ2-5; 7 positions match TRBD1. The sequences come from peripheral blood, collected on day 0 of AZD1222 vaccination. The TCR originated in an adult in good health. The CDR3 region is CASSLRGLQETQYF. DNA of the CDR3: TGCGCCAGCAGCTTGAGGGGGCTACAAGAGACCCAGTACTTC.